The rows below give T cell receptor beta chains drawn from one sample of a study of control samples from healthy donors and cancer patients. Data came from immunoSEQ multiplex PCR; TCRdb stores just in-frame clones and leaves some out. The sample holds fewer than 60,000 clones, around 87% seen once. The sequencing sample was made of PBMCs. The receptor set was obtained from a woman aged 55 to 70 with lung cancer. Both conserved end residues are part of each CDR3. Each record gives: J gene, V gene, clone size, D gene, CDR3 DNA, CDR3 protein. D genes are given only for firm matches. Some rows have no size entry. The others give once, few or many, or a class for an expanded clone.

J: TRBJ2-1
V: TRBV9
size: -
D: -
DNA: TGTGCCAGCAGCGTAGGCCCCCCCCTAGTTTCCTACAATGAGCAGTTCTTC
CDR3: CASSVGPPLVSYNEQFF

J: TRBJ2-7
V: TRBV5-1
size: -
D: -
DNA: TGCGCCAGCAGCTTGGCATCGGACAGTCTTTACGAGCAGTACTTC
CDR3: CASSLASDSLYEQYF

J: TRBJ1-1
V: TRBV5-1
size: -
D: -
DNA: TGCGCCAGCAGCTTGGGGGGGGCGAACACTGAAGCTTTCTTT
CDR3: CASSLGGANTEAFF

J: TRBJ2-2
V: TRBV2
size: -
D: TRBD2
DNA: TGTGCCAGCAGGGGGCTAGCGGGCACCGGGGAGCTGTTTTTT
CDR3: CASRGLAGTGELFF

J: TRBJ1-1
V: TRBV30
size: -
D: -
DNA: TGTGCCTGTGCGGGACTTCTGAACACTGAAGCTTTCTTT
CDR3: CACAGLLNTEAFF

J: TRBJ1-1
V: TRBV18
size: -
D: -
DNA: TGTGCCAGCTCACCGACACGGGAGGGAACTGAAGCTTTCTTT
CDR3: CASSPTREGTEAFF

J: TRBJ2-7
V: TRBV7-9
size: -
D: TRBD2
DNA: TGTGCCAGCATCCATAGTGGGGGACTATACTACGAGCAGTACTTC
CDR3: CASIHSGGLYYEQYF

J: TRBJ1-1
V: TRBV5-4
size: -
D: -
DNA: TGTGCCACATCCCTGGGGGGCAGAACTGAAGCTTTCTTT
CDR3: CATSLGGRTEAFF

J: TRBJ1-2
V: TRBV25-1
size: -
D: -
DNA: TGTGCCAGCAGCGTAGGACAGCTTAACTATGGCTACACCTTC
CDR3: CASSVGQLNYGYTF

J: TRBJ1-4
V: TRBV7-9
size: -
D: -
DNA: TGTGCCAGCAGCTTAGATGGGGTGGCTAATGAAAAACTGTTTTTT
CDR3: CASSLDGVANEKLFF

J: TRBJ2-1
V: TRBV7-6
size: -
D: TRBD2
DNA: TGTGCCAGCAGCGTCGGGGGGGCCAGTTACAATGAGCAGTTCTTC
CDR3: CASSVGGASYNEQFF

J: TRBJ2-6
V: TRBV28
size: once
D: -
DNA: TGTGCCAGCAGTTTACGTTTCCGCTCTGGGGCCAACGTCCTGACTTTC
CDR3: CASSLRFRSGANVLTF

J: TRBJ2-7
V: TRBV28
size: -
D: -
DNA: TGTGCCAGCAGTCTAGCCAGGAGTGGGGAGCAGTACTTC
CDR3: CASSLARSGEQYF

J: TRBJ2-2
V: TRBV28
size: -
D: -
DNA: TGTGCCAGCAGTTCCGGGACTGAGAACACCGGGGAGCTGTTTTTT
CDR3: CASSSGTENTGELFF

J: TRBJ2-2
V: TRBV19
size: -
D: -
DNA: TGTGCCAGTAGTTCCCCCCCGCGACAGAACACCGGGGAGCTGTTTTTT
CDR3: CASSSPPRQNTGELFF

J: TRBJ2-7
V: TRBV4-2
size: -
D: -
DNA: TGTGCCAGCAGCCAAGACCTGAACCCTACCTACGAGCAGTACTTC
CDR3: CASSQDLNPTYEQYF

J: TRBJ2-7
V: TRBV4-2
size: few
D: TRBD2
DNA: TGTGCCAGCAGCCGGGATGTGACTAGCGACTACGAGCAGTACTTC
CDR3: CASSRDVTSDYEQYF

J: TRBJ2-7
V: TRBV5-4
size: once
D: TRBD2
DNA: TGTGCCAGCAGCGGGAGACTAGCGGGGAACTACGAGCAGTACTTC
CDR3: CASSGRLAGNYEQYF

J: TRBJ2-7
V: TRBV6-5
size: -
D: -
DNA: TGTGCCAGCAGCTTAGCGGCTTACGAGCAGTACTTC
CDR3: CASSLAAYEQYF

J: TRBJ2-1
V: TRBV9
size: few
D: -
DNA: TGTGCCAGCAGCGCGGACAGCTCCTACAATGAGCAGTTCTTC
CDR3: CASSADSSYNEQFF

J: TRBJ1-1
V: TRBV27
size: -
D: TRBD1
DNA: TGTGCCAGCATATCCCCCTCAGGGGGAACTGAAGCTTTCTTT
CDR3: CASISPSGGTEAFF

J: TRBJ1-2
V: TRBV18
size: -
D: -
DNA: TGTGCCAGCTCACTGACACAGGGCAGCTATGGCTACACCTTC
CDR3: CASSLTQGSYGYTF

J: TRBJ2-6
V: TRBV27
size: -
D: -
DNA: TGTGCCAGCAGTTCCAGGACGGACCAAGGAAGCTCTGGGGCCAACGTCCTGACTTTC
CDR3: CASSSRTDQGSSGANVLTF

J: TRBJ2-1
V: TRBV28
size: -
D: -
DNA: TGTGCCAGCAGTAATAGCGGAGGGATTTACAATGAGCAGTTCTTC
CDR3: CASSNSGGIYNEQFF

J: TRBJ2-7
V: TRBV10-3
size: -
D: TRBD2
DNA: TGTGCCATCAGTGAGAAGGGGAGGGGATACGAGCAGTACTTC
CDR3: CAISEKGRGYEQYF

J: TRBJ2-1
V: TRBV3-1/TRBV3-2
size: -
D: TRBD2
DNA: TGTGCCAGCAGCCAGGACGGACTAGGCCATGAGCAGTTCTTC
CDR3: CASSQDGLGHEQFF

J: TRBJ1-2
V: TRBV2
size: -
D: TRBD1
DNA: TGTGCCAGCAGCGGTGGACAGGCCTATGGCTACACCTTC
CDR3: CASSGGQAYGYTF

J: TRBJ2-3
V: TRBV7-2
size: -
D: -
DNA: TGTGCCAGCAGCTTAATAGCTAGCGCGGCAGATACGCAGTATTTT
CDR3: CASSLIASAADTQYF

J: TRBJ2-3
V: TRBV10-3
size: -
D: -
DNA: TGTGCCATCAGTGAGTTGGGGGAGGCCTTGACGCAGTATTTT
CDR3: CAISELGEALTQYF

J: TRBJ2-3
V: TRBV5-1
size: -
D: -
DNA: TGCGCCAGCAGCTCTGGCCTCACAGATACGCAGTATTTT
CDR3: CASSSGLTDTQYF

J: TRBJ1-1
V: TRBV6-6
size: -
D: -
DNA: TGTGCCAGCAGTTCCCTAGGCGGGACTGAAGCTTTCTTT
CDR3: CASSSLGGTEAFF

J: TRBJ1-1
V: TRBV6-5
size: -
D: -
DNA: TGTGCCAGCAGTCTCGACACCTTGAACACTGAAGCTTTCTTT
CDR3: CASSLDTLNTEAFF

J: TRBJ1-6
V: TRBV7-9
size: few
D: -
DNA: TGTGCCAGCAGCTACCATATCTCGGTTTCACCCCTCCACTTT
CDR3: CASSYHISVSPLHF

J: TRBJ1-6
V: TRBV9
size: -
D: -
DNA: TGTGCCAGCAGCGTAGCCCAGGGTAATTCACCCCTCCACTTT
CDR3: CASSVAQGNSPLHF

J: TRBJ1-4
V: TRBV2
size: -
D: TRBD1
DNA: TGTGCCAGCAGTACCCCAGGGGGCGGTGAAAAACTGTTTTTT
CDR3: CASSTPGGGEKLFF

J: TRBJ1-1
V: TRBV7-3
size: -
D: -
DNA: TGTGCCAGCAGCTTCAGGGGGAACACTGAAGCTTTCTTT
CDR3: CASSFRGNTEAFF

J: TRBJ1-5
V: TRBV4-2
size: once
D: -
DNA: TGTGCCAGCAGCCAAGAAAGATATAGCAATCAGCCCCAGCATTTT
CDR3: CASSQERYSNQPQHF

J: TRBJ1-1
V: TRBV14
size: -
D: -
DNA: TGTGCCAGCAGCCAAGTTAGTTGGTCAGGAGGGAGCGGCAGGTCGAACACTGAAGCTTTCTTT
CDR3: CASSQVSWSGGSGRSNTEAFF

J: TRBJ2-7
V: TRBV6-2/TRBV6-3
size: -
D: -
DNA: TGTGCCAGCAGCGGTGGATCCTACGAGCAGTACTTC
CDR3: CASSGGSYEQYF

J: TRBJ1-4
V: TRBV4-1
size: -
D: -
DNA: TGCGCCAGCAGCCAAGATTTGGGGTCCCCTAATGAAAAACTGTTTTTT
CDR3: CASSQDLGSPNEKLFF

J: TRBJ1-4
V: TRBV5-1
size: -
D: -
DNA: TGCGCCAGCAGCGGGGACCGATCAACTAATGAAAAACTGTTTTTT
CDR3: CASSGDRSTNEKLFF